What follows describes a single T cell receptor beta chain. No antigen is known for it. This specimen comes from a study of a mutant IDH1 vaccine in newly diagnosed glioma. Background on the study: Males made up 62.5% and females about 38% of treated patients, whose mean age was 40.4 years. Earlier treatment was radiotherapy, temozolomide, or both, with most getting both. General study results and limits: A vaccine-induced immune response developed in about 94% of the patients.

V gave up 0 bases and J gave up 7 bases, with 15 bases separating them. Germline CDR1 and CDR2: MGHRA and YSYEKL. CDR3 size: 15 residues. This table comes from immunoSEQ multiplex PCR, and its TCRdb copy is limited to in-frame clones, with some not included. This sample has tens of thousands of clones, with around 82% found just once. Time point defined: baseline, week 1 (first vaccination visit). The treatment is: pre-vaccination baseline after standard-of-care therapy. The chain couples TRBV4-1 to TRBJ1-2; a weak D match, TRBD1 (6 bases). The TCR comes from a woman aged 45-65 years with glioma. The sample here was PBMCs, taken from a glioma patient treated with radiotherapy, temozolomide or both. The CDR3 nucleotides read TGCGCCAGCAGCCAAGAGGCGGGGGCCCCGGGTGGCTACACCTTC. It codes for CASSQEAGAPGGYTF.